The subject of this entry is one T cell receptor (beta chain). The clone's antigen remains unknown. No per-base quality is available; no much larger clone lies one base away. CDR1 SGHTA and CDR2 FQGNSA were looked up in the germline V gene. V was cut back by 5 bases and J by 0 bases, leaving a gap of 11 bases between them. From its cysteine to its phenylalanine, the CDR3 spans 14 amino acids. The retained sequence is limited to the CDR3, 42 bases, with the frame set at the first base. This sample stems from a study of blood T cell repertoires in COVID-19 (dated by TCRdb to the early 2020s). The study in broad terms: Samples from collaborators originated in the United States, Italy and Spain and spanned both the acute and convalescent phases of COVID-19. The prospective study material was composed of cDNA or gDNA derived from T cells, B-cell-depleted T cells, or PBMCs. The dataset comprised deeply sampled blood TCRbeta repertoires from subjects exposed to, actively infected with, or recovered from COVID-19. The repertoires were made available in a free public database intended to serve as a resource for research on the immune response to SARS-CoV-2. The samples were drawn from the first 160 participants of the ongoing ImmuneRACE study and from 1,254 subjects provided by 6 global collaborators. A de-identified subject ID, COVID-19 status, age in years and sex were almost always included in the sample metadata. Where HLA class I and class II types were available, the types were taken from metadata supplied by the sample provider, not from assay-based typing. Study-wide conclusions, independent of this receptor: How much clinical and demographic metadata was included differed by source and by participant, and the metadata was provided uncurated.

TCRbeta CDR3 regions were amplified from genomic DNA by means of the immunoSEQ Assay, a bias-controlled multiplex PCR. Per the authors' processing: Within the assay, amplification of reference gene primers was used to estimate how many nucleated cells each sample contained. To quantify the absolute abundance of each unique TCRbeta CDR3 rearrangement, sequence reads were collapsed and filtered. For each sample, productive Simpson clonality was calculated by taking the square root of Simpson's diversity index across productive rearrangements. In TCRdb, the immuneACCESS table is reduced to in-frame sequences with V and J assigned. These tables do not hold every clone; where another copy was compared, an unresolved V gene accounts for under half, and the others remain unexplained. Clone size and the V and J calls come from that table; the DNA yielded D and trimming. Within this sample are about 250,000 clones, with around 89% of them counted one time only. In total, the top ten clones hold just under 6.5% of the sample.

In Seattle, one collaborating source enrolled patients while the infection was active and tracked those patients longitudinally over the course of disease. Collaborating institutions collected whole blood in K2EDTA tubes following their own protocols. Collaborator samples were shipped for TCRbeta analysis as frozen whole blood, isolated PBMCs, or DNA extracted from either sample type. Material for sequencing was peripheral blood. Here the chain combines TRBV7-2 and TRBJ2-7; the D gene assignment is ambiguous. The clonotype originates from a woman aged 25-40 years with COVID-19, enrolled during active disease. The nucleotide sequence is TGTGCCAGCAGCGCGAGACTTGGCTCCTACGAGCAGTACTTC. It encodes CASSARLGSYEQYF.